This is a list of T cell receptor beta chains from one sample in a study of Graves' ophthalmopathy and Graves' hyperthyroidism. TCRdb reanalysed the multiplex PCR reads using MiXCR and keeps one entry per CDR3 protein. The sample holds around 1.1 million distinct CDR3 sequences; about two fifths are singletons and the top ten take around 10%. The sequenced sample was peripheral blood or thyroid tissue (not recorded which). These receptors originate from an adult man with Graves' hyperthyroidism. Both conserved end residues are part of each CDR3. D genes are given only for firm matches. Part of the rows lack a size; the others show once, few, many or a class for expanded clones.

-	TRBD1	TRBJ2-7	TRBV29-1	TGCAGACCACAGGGGGCGCGCTACGAGCAGTACTTC	CRPQGARYEQYF
few	-	TRBJ2-7	TRBV5-6	TGTGCCAGCATCTCCTACCGGGACAAATCCTACGAGCAGTACTTC	CASISYRDKSYEQYF
many	-	TRBJ2-7	TRBV7-2	TGTGCCAGCAGCAAGAGCACGCTTAGCGCCTACGAGCAGTACTTC	CASSKSTLSAYEQYF
many	-	TRBJ1-6	TRBV5-1	TGCGCCAGCAGCTCCCTTGGGGTCGGGAGGATGAATTCACCCCTCCACTTT	CASSSLGVGRMNSPLHF
-	TRBD2	TRBJ2-7	TRBV7-6	TGCGCCAGCAGCCAAGAAGCTAGCGGGTGGGCCGGATCCTACGAGCAGTACTTC	CASSQEASGWAGSYEQYF
many	TRBD1	TRBJ1-6	TRBV7-2	TGTGCCAGCAGCTCAAGGTGGCGTCGGGGACAGAAAGCCTACTCACCCCTCCACTTT	CASSSRWRRGQKAYSPLHF
-	TRBD1	TRBJ2-1	TRBV7-3	TGTGCCAGCAGCCCGGGACAGGGCTCCTACAATGAGCAGTTCTTC	CASSPGQGSYNEQFF
many	-	TRBJ2-7	TRBV7-6	TGTGCCAGCAGTCCACCACCGGCGTCATTTACGGACGAGCAGTACTTC	CASSPPPASFTDEQYF
few	TRBD2	TRBJ2-7	TRBV4-1	TGCGCCAGCAGCCAAGTTTCACTAGCGGGAGCGCTGGAGCAGTACTTC	CASSQVSLAGALEQYF
-	TRBD1	TRBJ2-6	TRBV10-2	TGCGCCAGCAGTGACTCCGGGACAGGGAGCTCTGGGGCCAACGTCCTGACTTTC	CASSDSGTGSSGANVLTF
many	-	TRBJ2-6	TRBV12-3/TRBV12-4	TGTGCCAGCAGCCAAGGGGTTGCTGGGGCCAACGTCCTGACTTTC	CASSQGVAGANVLTF
many	-	TRBJ1-2	TRBV15	TGTGCCACCAGCAGGTCGAAAGGGACTGGTGGCTACACCTTC	CATSRSKGTGGYTF
-	-	TRBJ2-6	TRBV29-1	TGCAGCGTGGAGACCGGGGGCGCTGGGGCCAACGTCCTGACTTTC	CSVETGGAGANVLTF
many	-	TRBJ2-7	TRBV7-9	TGTGCCGTGGGGGGCCTGGCAGCATCCTACGAGCAGTACTTC	CAVGGLAASYEQYF
few	-	TRBJ2-5	TRBV4-2	TGTGCCAGCAGCCAAGAGGCTAGCCAAGGAGAGACCCAGTACTTC	CASSQEASQGETQYF
-	TRBD1	TRBJ1-6	TRBV10-3	TGTGCCGCCGACCCGGGACAGGGCGTTGGGTCACCCCTCCACTTT	CAADPGQGVGSPLHF
-	TRBD1	TRBJ1-2	TRBV2	TGTGCCAGCACTGCCACAGGGGATTCGGGTGGCCACACCTTC	CASTATGDSGGHTF
many	-	TRBJ2-7	TRBV15	TGTGCCACCAGCAGTGTGGCGGGGTCCTACGAGCAGTACTTC	CATSSVAGSYEQYF